This T cell receptor (beta chain) is drawn from a study of long-term antiretroviral therapy in people with HIV. Investigators performed immunoSEQ version v3.0 at survey level. The protocol was immunoSEQ multiplex PCR, while the TCRdb copy is restricted to in-frame clones and leaves out a portion. The sample consists of about 25,000 clones, 75% to 90% of them appearing once. Between the trimmed V and J ends, which lost 0 bases and 4 bases, there was a span of 5 bases. The length of the CDR3 is 13 residues. In germline, CDR1 is SGHNT, CDR2 YENEEA. The chain is built from TRBV11-3 and TRBJ2-3; D unresolved. The sample consisted of unsorted PBMCs, taken 2.9 years after starting antiretroviral therapy. The clonotype comes from a man in his fifties with HIV. CDR3 in amino acids: CASSLETADTQYF. The DNA of the CDR3 is TGTGCCAGCAGCTTAGAGACGGCAGATACGCAGTATTTT.